Listed below are T cell receptor beta chains from one sample, sequenced in a study of blood T cell repertoires in COVID-19. Measured with immunoSEQ multiplex PCR; TCRdb has only the in-frame clones, and not every one. In the table there are 100,000 to 120,000 clones, approximately 90% of which are singletons. Sequenced sample: peripheral blood. The receptors originated from a human donor in a cohort sampled during active COVID-19. The CDR3 runs from the conserved cysteine through the conserved F or W. D genes are given only for firm matches. Size is omitted from some rows. Given values are once, few, many or a class for expanded clones.

TRBJ2-3 | . | few | TRBV7-7 | CASLTRGHQIDTQYF
TRBJ2-1 | . | . | TRBV6-6 | CASSPGGWGEGRSEQFF
TRBJ2-3 | . | . | TRBV9 | CASSDIPKMAGSTDTQYF
TRBJ1-5 | . | . | TRBV11-2 | CASSAGVEGPQHF
TRBJ1-4 | TRBD1 | many | TRBV5-6 | CASSYRGRYNEKLFF
TRBJ2-1 | . | once | TRBV6-2/TRBV6-3 | CASSYPGVEQFF
TRBJ1-1 | . | . | TRBV28 | CASSLYGGMNTEAFF
TRBJ2-1 | TRBD2 | . | TRBV29-1 | CSYRQAGAYNEQFF
TRBJ1-1 | . | . | TRBV30 | CAWSVLRNTEAFF
TRBJ2-5 | TRBD1 | . | TRBV5-8 | CASSGYRGPETQYF
TRBJ2-1 | . | . | TRBV11-2 | CASSPFGLATDEQFF
TRBJ1-1 | TRBD1 | . | TRBV28 | CASSRQGADTEAFF
TRBJ1-1 | TRBD1 | . | TRBV19 | CASSGQGSEAFF
TRBJ1-2 | . | . | TRBV5-4 | CASSLGGGQGYGYTF
TRBJ2-3 | . | . | TRBV21-1 | CASSKSRRRTSTDTQYF
TRBJ1-2 | . | . | TRBV12-3/TRBV12-4 | CASSQTNYGYTF
TRBJ2-7 | TRBD1 | . | TRBV6-5 | CASSYDRGNYEQYF
TRBJ1-1 | . | once | TRBV28 | CASSYPLYPMGGRSTEAFF
TRBJ2-1 | . | once | TRBV19 | CASSIDRGRRGWKFF
TRBJ1-5 | . | . | TRBV25-1 | CASSGGPGATLHQPQHF
TRBJ1-2 | TRBD1 | . | TRBV24-1 | CATSDLLGGRGQGALGYTF
TRBJ2-3 | . | . | TRBV5-1 | CASSFSGGSDTQYF
TRBJ1-5 | TRBD1 | . | TRBV5-6 | CASSFGTGNNQPQHF
TRBJ1-3 | . | . | TRBV3-1/TRBV3-2 | CASSQGGLANTIYF
TRBJ1-3 | . | . | TRBV5-1 | CASSLGSGAGNTIYF
TRBJ2-7 | . | . | TRBV20-1 | CSASSGPSYEQYF
TRBJ1-5 | . | . | TRBV9 | CASSVEGLQPQHF
TRBJ2-1 | . | . | TRBV10-2 | CASSSDLYNEQFF
TRBJ2-6 | . | once | TRBV5-1 | CASRQGGAGANVLTF
TRBJ1-1 | . | . | TRBV7-9 | CASSFSGRARVTEAFF
TRBJ1-3 | . | . | TRBV5-1 | CASSLLAGSRNTIYF
TRBJ2-5 | . | . | TRBV12-5 | CASGPVSGRETQYF
TRBJ2-3 | TRBD1 | . | TRBV7-9 | CASSSTRQGADTQYF
TRBJ2-7 | TRBD1 | . | TRBV4-2 | CASSQGQGAYEQYF
TRBJ1-5 | . | . | TRBV18 | CASSPSSNQPQHF
TRBJ1-1 | . | . | TRBV7-8 | CASSPRHGNTEAFF
TRBJ2-7 | TRBD2 | many | TRBV28 | CASRGGRAGGFMQYF
TRBJ1-4 | . | . | TRBV5-3 | CASPAGPGREKLFF
TRBJ2-7 | TRBD1 | . | TRBV19 | CASTRTGINEQYF
TRBJ1-3 | TRBD1 | once | TRBV9 | CASSISGQATSGNTIYF
TRBJ1-1 | . | . | TRBV6-6 | CASSYIQAGNTEAFF
TRBJ2-2 | TRBD1 | . | TRBV7-9 | CASSARQGEIDTGELFF
TRBJ2-7 | TRBD1 | . | TRBV23-1 | CASRHGTGDSYEQYF
TRBJ1-3 | . | . | TRBV6-2/TRBV6-3 | CASRPTGLGGNTIYF
TRBJ2-7 | TRBD2 | . | TRBV18 | CASSPDVGELATSYEQYF
TRBJ1-1 | . | . | TRBV30 | CAWSVSYTEAFF
TRBJ1-5 | . | . | TRBV12-3/TRBV12-4 | CASSVQTYQPQHF
TRBJ2-7 | TRBD1 | . | TRBV25-1 | CASSFYRGDYEQYF
TRBJ2-2 | TRBD2 | . | TRBV6-5 | CASTTGLAAGELFF
TRBJ2-1 | . | . | TRBV1 | CTSSQDSTSGRANAYNEQFF
TRBJ1-2 | . | . | TRBV15 | CATSRRTTYGYTF